The subject of this entry is one T cell receptor beta chain. Antigen unknown. Only in-frame clones appear in the TCRdb table, and some are missing; sequencing was by immunoSEQ multiplex PCR. The table records around 2.5 million clones, 93% of them present only once. Healthy HIV-negative adults without recent acute infections or vaccinations served as donors. The record originates from a study of shared clonotypes between healthy human individuals. Study at large: Each donor's CD4 naive and CD4 memory cells filled three plates apiece, CD8 naive two, and CD8 memory one.

This CDR3 contains 19 residues. After removal of 3 bases from V and 0 bases from J, the junction contained 13 bases not matched to a gene. CDR1 and CDR2 (germline): MNHNS, SASEGT. Study-wide results and caveats: A generally larger estimated richness was seen in naive subsets than in memory subsets.

The receptor's source is a man aged 18-30 years in good health. Some clones in this sample may be carry-over from other donors' samples. Source material: naive CD4+ T cells from PBMCs. Subset defined: CD45RA+ positively selected. The chain is built from TRBV6-1 and TRBJ2-4; 8 bases match TRBD2. The CDR3 is CASSDGTASGFQAKNIQYF. In DNA form, the CDR3 reads TGTGCCAGCAGTGATGGAACCGCTAGCGGGTTTCAAGCCAAAAACATTCAGTACTTC.